This TCR beta chain was identified in a study of spatial heterogeneity in lung cancer. Study-wide context: Samples were obtained from about 75 donors, all untreated early-stage non-small cell lung cancer patients. Alpha-chain detections were consistently fewer than beta-chain detections among the sequences. A unique TCR and UMI combination showed up more than ten times in raw reads, on average.

Specified time point: blood at routine non-recurrence follow-up after resection. From tumor, nontumor lung or frozen PBMC, whole RNA was taken unsorted for sequencing. This CDR3 comprises 15 residues. Trimming removed 2 bases from V and 4 bases from J; junction bases left unmatched: 5. At least ten counts were recorded for this clonotype. Its antigen is as yet unknown. Using its own MiXCR run on the 5' RACE reads, TCRdb lists one record per CDR3 protein. The table lists around 120,000 distinct CDR3 sequences, 10% to 15% of them singletons. Study-level findings and limits: At resection, ubiquitous expanded tumor TCRs appeared in blood more than at follow-up.

Material: PBMCs, obtained at follow-up. V is TRBV12-3 or TRBV12-4 and J is TRBJ1-2, with 9 bases identical to TRBD1. The clonotype was recovered from a male donor with early-stage non-small cell lung cancer. The CDR3 region is CASSLSRGQGYGYTF. The CDR3 nucleotides are TGTGCCAGCAGTTTAAGCCGGGGACAGGGCTATGGCTACACCTTC.